This T cell receptor (beta chain) was sequenced for a study of T cell responses to AZD1222 COVID-19 vaccine. J lost 9 bases, V lost 3 bases, and 3 bases had no gene match. The length of the CDR3 is 14 residues. The germline V gene encodes CDR1 SEHNR and CDR2 FQNEAQ (reference sequence). Generated by immunoSEQ multiplex PCR, the TCRdb table keeps only in-frame clones and is missing some. The data contain more than 150,000 clones, 85% to 95% of them seen just once; the ten biggest clones take up roughly 10%. Material: peripheral blood, obtained on day 0 of AZD1222 vaccination. This chain connects TRBV7-9 to TRBJ1-6, with 9 bases fitting TRBD1. The sequence was obtained from an adult in good health. CDR3 protein: CASSLDRGSSPLHF. CDR3 sequence (DNA): TGTGCCAGCAGCTTGGACAGGGGAAGTTCACCCCTCCACTTT.